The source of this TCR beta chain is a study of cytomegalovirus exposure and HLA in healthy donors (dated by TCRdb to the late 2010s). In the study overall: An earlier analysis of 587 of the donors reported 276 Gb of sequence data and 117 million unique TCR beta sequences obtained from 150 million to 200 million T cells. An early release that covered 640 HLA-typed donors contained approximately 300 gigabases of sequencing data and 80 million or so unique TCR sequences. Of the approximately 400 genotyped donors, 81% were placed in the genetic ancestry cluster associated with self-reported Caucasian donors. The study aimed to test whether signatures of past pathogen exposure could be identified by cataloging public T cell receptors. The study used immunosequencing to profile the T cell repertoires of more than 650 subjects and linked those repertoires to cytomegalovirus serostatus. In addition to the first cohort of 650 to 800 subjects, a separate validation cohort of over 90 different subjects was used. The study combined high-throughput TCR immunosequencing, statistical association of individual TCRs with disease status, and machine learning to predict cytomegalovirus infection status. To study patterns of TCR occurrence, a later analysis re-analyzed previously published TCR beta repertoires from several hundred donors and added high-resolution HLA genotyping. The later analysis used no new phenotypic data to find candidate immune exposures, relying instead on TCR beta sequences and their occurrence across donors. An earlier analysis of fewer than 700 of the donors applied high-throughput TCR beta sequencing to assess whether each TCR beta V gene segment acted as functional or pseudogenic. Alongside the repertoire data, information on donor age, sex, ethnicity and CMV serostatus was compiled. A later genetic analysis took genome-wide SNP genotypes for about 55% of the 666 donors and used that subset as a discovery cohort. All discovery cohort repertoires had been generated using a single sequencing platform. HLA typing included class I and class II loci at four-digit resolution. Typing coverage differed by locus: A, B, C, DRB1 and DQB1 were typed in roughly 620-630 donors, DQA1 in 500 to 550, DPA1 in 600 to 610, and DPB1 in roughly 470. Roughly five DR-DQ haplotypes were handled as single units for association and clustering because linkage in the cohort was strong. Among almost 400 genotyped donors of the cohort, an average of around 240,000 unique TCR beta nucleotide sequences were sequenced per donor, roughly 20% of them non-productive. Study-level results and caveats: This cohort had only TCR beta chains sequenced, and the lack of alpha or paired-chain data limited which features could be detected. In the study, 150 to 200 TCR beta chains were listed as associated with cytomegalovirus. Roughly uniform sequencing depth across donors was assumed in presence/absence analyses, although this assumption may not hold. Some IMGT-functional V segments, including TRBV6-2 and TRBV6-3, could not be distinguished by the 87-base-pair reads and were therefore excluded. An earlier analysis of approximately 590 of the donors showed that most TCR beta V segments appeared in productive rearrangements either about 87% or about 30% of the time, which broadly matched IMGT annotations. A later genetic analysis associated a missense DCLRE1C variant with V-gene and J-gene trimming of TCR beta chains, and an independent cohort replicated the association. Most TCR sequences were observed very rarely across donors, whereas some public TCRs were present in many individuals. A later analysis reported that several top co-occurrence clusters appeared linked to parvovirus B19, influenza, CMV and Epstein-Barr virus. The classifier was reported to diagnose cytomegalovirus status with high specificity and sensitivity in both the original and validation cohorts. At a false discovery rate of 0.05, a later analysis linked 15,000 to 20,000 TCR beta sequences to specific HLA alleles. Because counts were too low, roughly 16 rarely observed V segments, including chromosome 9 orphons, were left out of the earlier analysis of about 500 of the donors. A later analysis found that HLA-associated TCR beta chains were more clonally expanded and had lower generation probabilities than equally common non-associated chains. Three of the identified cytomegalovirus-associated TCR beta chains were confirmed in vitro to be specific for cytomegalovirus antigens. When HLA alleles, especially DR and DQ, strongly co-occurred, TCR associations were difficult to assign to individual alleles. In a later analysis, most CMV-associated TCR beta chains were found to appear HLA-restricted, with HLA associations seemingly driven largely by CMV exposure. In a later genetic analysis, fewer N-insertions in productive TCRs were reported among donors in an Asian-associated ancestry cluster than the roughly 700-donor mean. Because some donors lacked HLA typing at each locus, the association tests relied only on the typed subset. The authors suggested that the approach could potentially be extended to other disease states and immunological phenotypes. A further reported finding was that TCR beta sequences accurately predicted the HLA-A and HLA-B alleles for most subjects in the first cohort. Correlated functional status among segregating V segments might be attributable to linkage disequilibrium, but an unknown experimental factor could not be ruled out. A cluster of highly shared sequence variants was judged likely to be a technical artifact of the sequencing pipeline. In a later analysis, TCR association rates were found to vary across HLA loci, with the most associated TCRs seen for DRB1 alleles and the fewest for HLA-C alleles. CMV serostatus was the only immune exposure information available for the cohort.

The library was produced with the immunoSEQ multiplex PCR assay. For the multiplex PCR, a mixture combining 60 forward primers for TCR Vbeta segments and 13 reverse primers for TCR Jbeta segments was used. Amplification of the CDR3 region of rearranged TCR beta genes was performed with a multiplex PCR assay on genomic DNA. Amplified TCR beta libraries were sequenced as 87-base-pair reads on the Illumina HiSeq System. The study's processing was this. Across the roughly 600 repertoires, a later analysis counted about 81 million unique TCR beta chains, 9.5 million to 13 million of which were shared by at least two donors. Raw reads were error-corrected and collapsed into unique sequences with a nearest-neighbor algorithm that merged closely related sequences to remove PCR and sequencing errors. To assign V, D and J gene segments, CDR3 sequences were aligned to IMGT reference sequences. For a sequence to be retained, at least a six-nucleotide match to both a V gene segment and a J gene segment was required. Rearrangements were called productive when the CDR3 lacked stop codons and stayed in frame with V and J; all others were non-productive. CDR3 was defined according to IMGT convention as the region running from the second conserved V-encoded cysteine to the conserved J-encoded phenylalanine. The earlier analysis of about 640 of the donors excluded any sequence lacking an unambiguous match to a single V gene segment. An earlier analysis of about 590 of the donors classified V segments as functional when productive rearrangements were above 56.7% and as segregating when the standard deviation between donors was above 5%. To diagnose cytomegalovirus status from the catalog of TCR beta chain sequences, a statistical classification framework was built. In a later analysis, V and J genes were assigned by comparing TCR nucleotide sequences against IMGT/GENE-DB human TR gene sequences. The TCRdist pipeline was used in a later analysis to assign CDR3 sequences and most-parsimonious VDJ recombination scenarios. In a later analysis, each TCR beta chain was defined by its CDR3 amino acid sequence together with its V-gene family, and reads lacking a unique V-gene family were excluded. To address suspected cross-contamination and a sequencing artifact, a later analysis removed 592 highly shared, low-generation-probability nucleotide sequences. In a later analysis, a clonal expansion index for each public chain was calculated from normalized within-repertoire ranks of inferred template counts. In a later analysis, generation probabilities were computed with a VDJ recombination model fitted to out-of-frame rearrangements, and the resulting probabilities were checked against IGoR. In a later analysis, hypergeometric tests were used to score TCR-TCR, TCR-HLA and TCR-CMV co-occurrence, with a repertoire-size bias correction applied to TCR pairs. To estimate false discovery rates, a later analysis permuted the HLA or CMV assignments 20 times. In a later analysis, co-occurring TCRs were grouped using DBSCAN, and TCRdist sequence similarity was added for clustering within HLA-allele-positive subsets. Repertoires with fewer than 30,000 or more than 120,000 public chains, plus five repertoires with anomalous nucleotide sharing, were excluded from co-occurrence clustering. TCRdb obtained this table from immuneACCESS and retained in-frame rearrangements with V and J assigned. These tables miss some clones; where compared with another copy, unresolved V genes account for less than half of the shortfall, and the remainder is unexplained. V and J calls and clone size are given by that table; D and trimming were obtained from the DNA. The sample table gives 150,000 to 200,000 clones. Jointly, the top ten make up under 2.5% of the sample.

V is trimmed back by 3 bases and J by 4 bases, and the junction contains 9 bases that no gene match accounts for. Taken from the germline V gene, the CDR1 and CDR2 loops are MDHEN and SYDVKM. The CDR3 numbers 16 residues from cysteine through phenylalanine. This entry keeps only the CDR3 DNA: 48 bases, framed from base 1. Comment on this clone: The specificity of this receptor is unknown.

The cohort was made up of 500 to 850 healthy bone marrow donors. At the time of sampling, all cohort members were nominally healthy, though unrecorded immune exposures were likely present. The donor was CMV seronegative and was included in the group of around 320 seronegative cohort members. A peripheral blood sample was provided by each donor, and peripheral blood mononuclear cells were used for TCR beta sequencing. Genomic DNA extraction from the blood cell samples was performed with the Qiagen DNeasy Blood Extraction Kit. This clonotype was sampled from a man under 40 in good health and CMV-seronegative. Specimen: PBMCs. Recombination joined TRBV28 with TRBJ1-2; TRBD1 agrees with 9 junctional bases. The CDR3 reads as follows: CASSLGGGQGSYGYTF. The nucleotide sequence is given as TGTGCCAGCAGTTTGGGGGGGGGACAGGGAAGCTATGGCTACACCTTC.